This T cell receptor (beta chain) was recorded in a study of cytomegalovirus exposure and HLA in healthy donors. Study results and caveats: Cytomegalovirus status, reportedly, was diagnosed with high specificity and sensitivity by the classifier. Researchers had no immune exposure information except CMV serostatus available. Clonal expansion was found to be greater in HLA-associated TCR beta chains than in equally common others in a later analysis. A later analysis associated 15,000 to 20,000 TCR beta sequences with HLA alleles at a 0.05 false discovery rate.

A multiplex PCR was run with 60 Vbeta primers and 13 Jbeta primers. Libraries were prepared by immunoSEQ multiplex PCR; TCRdb keeps only in-frame clonotypes and omits some of them. The sample contains 77,000 or so clones, about 80% of which appear only once. About this clone: Its cognate antigen is unknown.

CDR3 length equals 18 residues. V lost 3 bases and J 5 bases, leaving 25 bases between the germline ends. CDR1 and CDR2 (germline): MNHNS, SASEGT. This rearrangement joins TRBV6-1 to TRBJ2-5; weak D call: TRBD2 (6 bases). The sequence was obtained from a middle-aged woman in good health and CMV-seronegative. Sequenced sample: PBMCs. The CDR3 loop reads CASSDKGLWAQSGETQYF. DNA of the CDR3: TGTGCCAGCAGTGATAAGGGACTCTGGGCCCAATCGGGGGAGACCCAGTACTTC.